This TCR beta chain is drawn from a study of response to subunit inactivated influenza vaccine. In TCRdb, the RT-PCR reads were re-called with MiXCR into one record per CDR3 protein. Among 590,000 or so distinct CDR3 sequences listed, roughly 15% were seen once. The CDR3 is made up of 13 amino acids. V dropped 0 bases and J dropped 6 bases, with 8 bases sitting between them. The germline V gene has CDR1 SNHLY and CDR2 FYNNEI. The source material was PBMCs from blood, sampled approximately 15 days before vaccination. This rearrangement joins TRBV2 to TRBJ1-2; D gene uncertain. The sequence derives from a man aged 45-65 years who received an inactivated influenza vaccine. The CDR3 sequence is CASSEAVGNGYTF. The DNA of the CDR3 is TGTGCCAGCAGTGAAGCGGTAGGGAATGGCTACACCTTC.